This TCR beta chain appears in the sequencing data of a study of control samples from healthy donors and cancer patients. Assay: immunoSEQ multiplex PCR; the TCRdb copy retains only in-frame clones and omits some. This table holds roughly 160,000 clones, roughly 95% found once. V shed 1 base and J shed 0 bases, with 11 bases lying between them. Germline values: CDR1 MNHNS, CDR2 SASEGT. The CDR3 has 16 amino acids. The specimen sequenced was blood. The TCR was taken from a woman in her 30s in good health. This sequence joins TRBV6-1 and TRBJ2-3; D gene unclear. The CDR3 coding sequence is TGTGCCAGCAGTGAAGATTCGCGGATAAGCACAGATACGCAGTATTTT. Its translation is CASSEDSRISTDTQYF.